This T cell receptor beta chain originates from a study of cytomegalovirus exposure and HLA in healthy donors. PCR involved 60 Vbeta and 13 Jbeta primers. Here immunoSEQ multiplex PCR was the method, and the copy in TCRdb shows in-frame clones only, minus some. The table records about 240,000 clones, approximately 84% of them present only once. Germline V gene data show CDR1 as LNHDA and CDR2 as SQIVND (reference sequence). V was clipped by 5 bases and J by 0 bases; unmatched bases: 10. This CDR3 has 16 amino acids. What was sequenced was PBMCs. This receptor was taken from a girl under 10 years old in good health and CMV-seronegative. The V call is TRBV19, the J call TRBJ2-7; 7 bases line up with TRBD1. The CDR3 DNA is TGTGCCAGTAGTCCCCGCCAGGGACAGAACTCCTACGAGCAGTACTTC. It is translated as CASSPRQGQNSYEQYF.